This TCR beta chain comes out of a study of blood T cell repertoires in COVID-19. Across the study: Donors in the United States, Italy and Spain gave samples during acute or convalescent COVID-19. PBMCs, B-cell-depleted T cells, or T cells were the source of the cDNA or gDNA that made up the material.

In the original processing: Amplification of reference gene primers was used by the study to estimate nucleated cell counts. Profiling relied on immunoSEQ multiplex PCR, and the TCRdb table lists in-frame clones only, not all of them. V and J calls and clone size are as listed in that table; D and trimming were resolved from the DNA. The profile shows about 60,000 clones, over 70% of them singletons. CDR3 length equals 14 residues. V was pared by 6 bases and J by 1 base, with 12 bases between. Germline CDR1 and CDR2: MNHEY and SVGAGI. Sequenced sample: peripheral blood. The chain has TRBV6-5 and TRBJ2-5, with D unresolved. The receptor was isolated from a human donor in a cohort sampled during active COVID-19. DNA for the CDR3: TGTGCCAGCAGGCCCACGAGAGGCCAAGAGACCCAGTACTTC. It yields the protein CASRPTRGQETQYF.